Presented here are 22 T cell receptor beta chains from one specimen sequenced in a study of OX40 agonist ivuxolimab in advanced cancers. The protocol was immunoSEQ multiplex PCR, while the TCRdb copy is restricted to in-frame clones and leaves out a portion. The data contain about 91,000 clones, 65% to 90% of them singletons. The input for sequencing was CD4+ or CD8+ T cells sorted from blood, taken in a trial of the OX40 agonist ivuxolimab. These receptors were obtained from an adult with an advanced solid tumor such as melanoma, head and neck, liver or kidney cancer.

The rearrangement joins TRBV27 to TRBJ2-3; unclear D gene. V was clipped by 3 bases and J by 2 bases, with 15 bases between them. The CDR3 loop spans 16 amino acids. CDR1 is MNHEY, CDR2 SMNVEV, per germline (reference sequence). The CDR3: CASSFKGEGNTDTQYF. Written as DNA, the CDR3 is TGTGCCAGCAGTTTTAAAGGTGAAGGAAACACAGATACGCAGTATTTT.

The sample holds a few counts of this clone. This chain connects TRBV25-1 to TRBJ1-2; D not certain. Germline-derived CDR1 and CDR2 are MGHDK and SYGVNS. Trimming removed 4 bases from V and 4 bases from J, with 7 bases in between. The CDR3 spans 12 residues. Written as DNA, the CDR3 is TGTGCCAGCAGTGGACCTCGCTATGGCTACACCTTC. It codes for CASSGPRYGYTF.

CDR3: CASRLADTDTQYF. The CDR3 nucleotides read TGTGCCAGCAGGCTAGCGGACACAGATACGCAGTATTTT. The rearrangement joins TRBV7-9 to TRBJ2-3; 7 bases match TRBD2. This CDR3 has 13 residues. V shed 6 bases, J shed 2 bases, and the junction held 2 bases outside the gene matches. CDR1 is SEHNR, CDR2 FQNEAQ, per germline (reference sequence).

This sequence joins TRBV2 and TRBJ2-7; TRBD2 matches 8 bases. The CDR3 is 14 amino acids. The germline V gene has CDR1 SNHLY and CDR2 FYNNEI. The V and J ends lost 4 bases and 3 bases, in that order; junction bases with no gene match: 5. The CDR3 region has the DNA TGTGCCAGCAGTGCCGGGAGGGCCGGCTACGAGCAGTACTTC. It codes for CASSAGRAGYEQYF.

The chain joins TRBV2 to TRBJ1-1, with 9 bases aligning to TRBD1. V shed 6 bases, J shed 2 bases, and the junction held 25 bases outside the gene matches. Germline V gives CDR1 SNHLY, CDR2 FYNNEI. The CDR3 runs to 21 residues. Written as DNA, the CDR3 is TGTGCCAGCAGGCCCGGGGTGGACAGGGGAGGGTGGGAATTGATTAACACTGAAGCTTTCTTT. Its protein product is CASRPGVDRGGWELINTEAFF.

The chain couples TRBV5-1 to TRBJ1-3; D gene ambiguous. Germline assignment: CDR1 SGHRS and CDR2 YFSETQ. The CDR3 has 16 amino acids. Trimming took off 0 bases at V and 3 bases at J, with 13 bases between the two ends. CDR3 sequence (DNA): TGCGCCAGCAGCTTGGTCGCACCAATAGGTGGAAACACCATATATTTT. The encoded protein is CASSLVAPIGGNTIYF.

This clone has just a few counts. The CDR3 here is CASSLSQVGPNQPQHF. Here the CDR3 DNA reads TGTGCCAGCAGCTTAAGTCAGGTGGGACCAAATCAGCCCCAGCATTTT. The chain links TRBV11-3 to TRBJ1-5; tentative D call: TRBD1 (5 bases). Germline CDR1 SGHNT, CDR2 YENEEA. The CDR3 totals 16 residues. With 2 bases removed from V and 4 bases from J, the gap between germline ends came to 15 bases.

The V call is TRBV27, the J call TRBJ2-7; TRBD2 matches at 10 bases. V was pared by 7 bases and J by 3 bases, with 6 bases of the junction left unmatched. The CDR3 contains 14 residues. The germline CDR1 and CDR2 sequences are MNHEY and SMNVEV (reference sequence). The CDR3 DNA reads TGTGCCAGCATCAGGCTAGCGGGAGTCTACGAGCAGTACTTC. Translation: CASIRLAGVYEQYF.

This clone was counted only a few times. This chain uses TRBV7-3 with TRBJ2-7, with no clear D. The CDR3 contains 13 residues. Germline V gene data show CDR1 as SGHTA and CDR2 as FQGTGA. Trimming stripped 3 bases from V and 0 bases from J, with 6 bases between. The CDR3 here is CASSFGASYEQYF. DNA for the CDR3: TGTGCCAGCAGCTTTGGCGCCTCCTACGAGCAGTACTTC.

The chain joins TRBV5-8 to TRBJ1-3, with D unresolved. V lost 4 bases and J 8 bases, leaving 16 bases between the germline ends. Per the germline V gene, CDR1 is SGHTS and CDR2 is YDEGEE. The CDR3 extends over 14 amino acids. CDR3 loop: CASSLPVGPDTIYF. The CDR3 DNA is TGTGCCAGCAGCCTCCCGGTGGGCCCAGACACCATATATTTT.

The table lists this clone with a count of one. This chain joins TRBV6-6 and TRBJ2-1; D perhaps matches TRBD2 (5 bases). Per germline, CDR1 MNHNY and CDR2 SVGAGI (reference sequence). The V end lost 3 bases, the J end lost 9 bases, and 15 bases lay between the germline ends. This CDR3 contains 14 residues. The CDR3 region has the DNA TGTGCCAGCAGTTATCGCACTAGTTTAGGTGAGCAGTTCTTC. This codes for CASSYRTSLGEQFF.

This chain joins TRBV5-8 and TRBJ2-7; TRBD1 agrees at 8 bases. V gave up 4 bases and J gave up 2 bases; unmatched junction bases: 5. This CDR3 has 14 amino acids. The germline CDR1 and CDR2 sequences are SGHTS and YDEGEE. Written as DNA, the CDR3 is TGTGCCAGCAGCCGAACGGGACAGGCCTACGAGCAGTACTTC. It translates to CASSRTGQAYEQYF.

The chain carries TRBV21-1 and TRBJ1-4. TRBV21-1 is tagged as a pseudogene. The CDR3 is made up of 15 amino acids. DNA of the CDR3: TGTGCCAGCAGCAAAGCCTCGGGGGGGTTTGAAAAACTGTTTTTT. Translating it yields CASSKASGGFEKLFF.

There are many counts of this clone. The rearrangement joins TRBV29-1 to TRBJ1-4; D not resolved. Germline CDR1 SQVTM, CDR2 ANQGSEA. The CDR3 runs 13 residues. V was trimmed by 3 bases and J by 8 bases, leaving 13 bases between them. The CDR3 sequence: CSVDGQAGEKLFF. In nucleotides, the CDR3 is TGCAGCGTTGACGGCCAGGCCGGGGAAAAACTGTTTTTT.

The CDR3 loop reads CATKQGDYGYTF. Here the CDR3 DNA reads TGTGCCACCAAACAGGGGGACTATGGCTACACCTTC. This chain joins TRBV10-3 and TRBJ1-2, with 8 bases aligning to TRBD1. CDR1 is ENHRY, CDR2 SYGVKD, per germline. V lost 10 bases, J lost 3 bases, and 4 bases stayed unmatched. The CDR3 length is 12 residues.

This clone was seen once. J is TRBJ2-4 and V is TRBV7-2, with TRBD1 identical over 9 bases. The V gene's germline CDR1 is SGHTA and CDR2 FQGNSA. Trimming removed 6 bases from V and 8 bases from J; junction bases left unmatched: 8. The CDR3 is 14 residues long. The CDR3 DNA reads as TGTGCCAGCAGTCCGGGACAGGGCATGGACATTCAGTACTTC. Encoded protein: CASSPGQGMDIQYF.

The chain links TRBV9 to TRBJ2-7; 8 bases align to TRBD2. The CDR3 runs 15 residues. Germline V gene data show CDR1 as SGDLS and CDR2 as YYNGEE. The trim removed 0 bases at V and 4 bases at J, leaving 6 bases unmatched. The CDR3 DNA is TGTGCCAGCAGCGTAGAAATGAGCGGGAGTTACGAGCAGTACTTC. It encodes CASSVEMSGSYEQYF.

V and J are TRBV29-1 and TRBJ1-1; no reliable D call. The V gene's germline CDR1 is SQVTM and CDR2 ANQGSEA. The CDR3 extends over 13 amino acids. V lost 4 bases and J 1 base, leaving 10 bases between the germline ends. The chain's CDR3 is CSVVEGPNTEAFF. The CDR3 DNA is TGCAGCGTTGTGGAAGGACCGAACACTGAAGCTTTCTTT.

The V gene is TRBV29-1, the J gene TRBJ1-2; 7 bases fit TRBD1. Trimming at V came to 4 bases and at J to 6 bases, leaving 5 bases not matched to a gene. CDR3 size: 12 residues. Germline V CDR1 and CDR2: SQVTM, ANQGSEA. The CDR3 here is CSVVRGGHGYTF. The CDR3 DNA follows: TGCAGCGTTGTACGAGGGGGCCATGGCTACACCTTC.

The chain couples TRBV2 to TRBJ1-1, with D uncertain. V gave up 4 bases and J gave up 1 base, with 7 bases separating them. Germline V gene data show CDR1 as SNHLY and CDR2 as FYNNEI. CDR3 length equals 13 residues. The chain's CDR3 is CASSAQSNTEAFF. The CDR3, as DNA: TGTGCCAGCAGTGCCCAGTCGAACACTGAAGCTTTCTTT.

In its sample, this clone was seen a few times. The chain couples TRBV6-6 to TRBJ1-1; no reliable D call. Trimming took off 2 bases at V and 10 bases at J, with 11 bases between the two ends. The CDR3 has 12 residues. Germline V gives CDR1 MNHNY, CDR2 SVGAGI (reference sequence). The CDR3 bases are TGTGCCAGCAGTTACGGCGAGACGGGAGCTTTCTTT. Its protein product is CASSYGETGAFF.

This chain connects TRBV6-1 to TRBJ1-2; 10 bases match TRBD1. The trim removed 7 bases at V and 8 bases at J, leaving 7 bases unmatched. The CDR3 spans 13 residues. Germline values: CDR1 MNHNS, CDR2 SASEGT. CDR3 nucleotide sequence: TGTGCCAGCAATTCGGGACAGGGGAGAGGCTACACCTTC. Amino acid sequence: CASNSGQGRGYTF.